The TCR beta chain described here comes from a study of blood T cell repertoires in COVID-19 (dated by TCRdb to the early 2020s). Some background on the complete study: Samples covering the acute and convalescent phases of COVID-19 were provided by collaborators in the United States, Italy and Spain. Sample metadata almost always included a de-identified subject ID, COVID-19 status, age in years and sex. The material from the prospective study consisted of cDNA or gDNA derived from T cells, B-cell-depleted T cells, or PBMCs. The repertoires were made available in a free public database intended to serve as a resource for research on the immune response to SARS-CoV-2. The samples were drawn from the first 160 participants of the ongoing ImmuneRACE study and from 1,200 or so subjects provided by 6 global collaborators. The dataset comprised deeply sampled blood TCRbeta repertoires from subjects exposed to, actively infected with, or recovered from COVID-19. Where HLA class I and class II types were available, the types were taken from metadata supplied by the sample provider, not from assay-based typing.

The investigation overall reported the following: The quantity of clinical and demographic metadata differed by source and by participant and was supplied without curation.

TCRbeta CDR3 regions were amplified from genomic DNA using the immunoSEQ Assay, a bias-controlled multiplex PCR. In the source study's methods: The number of nucleated cells in each sample was estimated from the amplification of reference gene primers within the assay. Sequence reads were collapsed and filtered to measure the absolute abundance of every unique TCRbeta CDR3 rearrangement. For each sample, productive Simpson clonality was calculated by taking the square root of Simpson's diversity index across productive rearrangements. Imported from immuneACCESS, the table was reduced by TCRdb to in-frame sequences with V and J called. These copies leave out some clones; in studies compared against another copy, an unresolved V gene accounts for under half, and the cause of the remainder is not known. The V and J calls and the clone size are those of that table, but D and trimming were determined from the DNA. The sample table shows about 22,000 clones, and 80% to 95% are seen once. The biggest ten clones account for about 2.9% of the sample.

The collaborating institutions used their own protocols to collect whole blood in K2EDTA tubes. For TCRbeta analysis, collaborators shipped samples as frozen whole blood, isolated PBMCs, or DNA extracted from either of those sample types. Turning to this clone: Its antigen remains undetermined. Per-base quality was not reported, and no clone a single base away is much larger than it.

The V end gives up 2 bases and the J end 6 bases, leaving 14 bases in the junction not matched to a gene. CDR1 and CDR2 are drawn from the germline V gene: KGHSH, LQKENI. The CDR3 starts with the cysteine, ends with the phenylalanine, and has 18 residues. Only CDR3 DNA is held: 54 bases, read in frame from base 1. The sequenced sample was peripheral blood. This clonotype was obtained from a woman aged 70 to 79 with active COVID-19. In this chain, TRBV18 is recombined with TRBJ2-1; 9 bases in the junction line up with TRBD2. The nucleotides are TGTGCCAGCTCACCAAATCAGAGAGCGGGAGGATTGGGCAATGAGCAGTTCTTC. Its product reads: CASSPNQRAGGLGNEQFF.